Here is one T cell receptor beta chain with its context. This clone was recorded a few times. Its antigen is currently not known. No much larger clone is present one base from it, and per-base qualities are unavailable. Each donor gave one peripheral blood draw, averaging approximately 110 mL, which was collected into heparinised tubes. A BD FACSAria II and a panel including CD45RO, CCR7, CD25, CD127, CD95 and CD27 were used to sort naive, central memory, regulatory and stem cell-like memory CD4+ T cells. All sorted populations exceeded 98% purity. PBMCs were separated immediately by Lymphoprep density gradient centrifugation and were stained directly, without being cultured. So that batch effects would be minimized, each experiment stained and sorted samples in pairs, pairing one healthy donor with one patient. The data were obtained in a study of beta chain features in type 1 diabetes (dated by TCRdb to 2017 to 2018). Background for the entire study: Mean age, gender distribution, total cell number and subset yield were not different between patients and healthy donors. Whereas all 30 or so donors provided naive and central memory subsets, regulatory and stem cell-like memory subsets were isolated from just 8 patients and roughly eight healthy donors. Across all samples, 107,917,701 sorted cells were examined, and cell number per subset correlated strongly with RNA yield. The study compared the TCRB repertoires of sorted circulating CD4+ T cell subsets in recently diagnosed type 1 diabetes patients with those in matched healthy donors.

The CDR3 starts with the cysteine, ends with the phenylalanine, and has 12 residues. Of the read, only the CDR3 DNA is kept; its 36 bases are in frame from base 1. The CDR1 and CDR2 encoded by the germline V gene are MDHEN and SYDVKM. Trimming at the junction amounts to 4 bases on V and 2 bases on J, and the germline ends lie 5 bases apart. What the study reported, not specific to this receptor: Naive, central memory and regulatory TCRB repertoires appeared more similar among patients than among healthy donors. HLA sub-analyses involved small numbers of individuals, so any influence of HLA type on TCRB rearrangement remained unresolved. PCR might favor shorter templates, but patient and control samples were amplified and corrected together, so any skew would affect both groups equally. Sequencing cDNA rather than genomic DNA could over-represent highly expressing activated cells, although activation and CD3 levels did not differ between groups. At VDJ recombination sites, type 1 diabetes patients had fewer insertions and more deleted nucleotides, which implies abnormalities in thymic rearrangement. In all four CD4+ subsets, TCRB CDR3 length was moderately but significantly shorter in type 1 diabetes patients.

The entire isolated RNA was reverse transcribed using the High Capacity cDNA Reverse Transcription Kit, and thus expressed TCRB transcripts were sequenced. Naive, central memory and regulatory T cell samples underwent deep immunoSEQ sequencing, averaging around 3.6 million total reads per sample. After sorted cells were lysed in RLT buffer, RNA was extracted with DNase-treated RNeasy Micro or Mini kits, with the choice depending on cell number. Each cell subset was processed separately to prevent cross-contamination, with patient and healthy donor samples processed together. Using the immunoSEQ multiplex PCR, TCRB sequences were amplified from cDNA into 87-bp fragments spanning the CDR3 region. The amplicons were sequenced using the Illumina HiSeq platform. In the paper's pipeline: PCR bias was computationally corrected using synthetic template baselines, reads within Hamming distance 2 were collapsed, and singletons that could not be merged were discarded. Reads were aligned to IMGT to assign V, D and J genes, CDR3 length, and insertions or deletions at six rearrangement sites. Within each subset, clonotype counts were normalized to the number of sorted cells before true diversity and Gini coefficients were calculated with the tcR R package. The overlap coefficient, calculated on TCRB nucleotide sequences, was used to measure repertoire sharing. TCRdb holds this immuneACCESS table with in-frame rearrangements only. Some clones are missing; in checked studies, unresolved V genes explain under half, and the rest has no known cause. Clonal size and the V and J genes are those of that table, whereas D and trimming came from the DNA. The table for this sample lists 150,000 to 200,000 clones; almost 8% of them were counted only once. The ten top clones hold 0.5% of the sample.

Sample: central memory CD4+ T cells from blood. This TCR derives from a young man with type 1 diabetes. The sequence joins TRBV28 to TRBJ1-2, with the D segment identity uncertain. The CDR3: CASSWQNYGYTF. The DNA sequence follows: TGTGCCAGCAGTTGGCAAAACTATGGCTACACCTTC.